Included here is one TCR beta chain sequence, with context. Its specificity is unknown. No culture or expansion preceded analysis of these blood cells. The CDR3 spans 15 residues. V dropped 3 bases and J dropped 1 base, with 9 bases sitting between them. Germline V gives CDR1 MNHEY, CDR2 SMNVEV (reference sequence). The table came from immunoSEQ multiplex PCR; TCRdb's copy has only in-frame clones and leaves some out. The sample contains roughly 15,000 clones, about 60% of which appear only once. These data come from a study of neoadjuvant anti-PD-1 for oral cavity cancer. Study information: Patients mostly received three to four biweekly nivolumab doses at 3 mg/kg before surgery. Non-progressing patients received a fourth nivolumab dose near day 43, then surgery on days 50-56. Study observations and caveats: Treg/Th17 ratio rose with pretreatment blood and fell with post-treatment tumor TCRbeta clonality.

This sequence joins TRBV27 and TRBJ2-2, with D maybe TRBD2 (5 bases). This receptor was taken from a person aged 35-79 years with oral cavity squamous cell carcinoma. Sample: PBMCs, taken before nivolumab (anti-PD-1) treatment. The CDR3, as DNA: TGTGCCAGCAGTTTCGGACTTCTGAACACCGGGGAGCTGTTTTTT. Encoded protein: CASSFGLLNTGELFF.